The sequence of this T cell receptor (beta chain) was determined in a study of human T cells and chemical hapten exposure. Background on the study: The study traced per-sample TCR yield variation mainly to small differences in pooled library volumes.

The time point is: patch test 2, 6 weeks after DPC sensitization. The treatment denotes: therapeutic diphenylcyclopropenone sensitization with weekly scalp DPC. Prior to application of each patch test, blood was drawn. Non-pregnant alopecia patients aged 18 to 70, suitable for DPC therapy. The table lists this clonotype with a few counts. Germline V gives CDR1 SGHRS, CDR2 YFSETQ. The CDR3 consists of 16 residues. V lost 3 bases and J lost 5, with 20 bases in between. TCRdb processed the RACE reads anew with MiXCR; each CDR3 protein has one entry. The data show a few hundred thousand distinct CDR3 sequences, about 6% seen once.

The receptor was isolated from a woman under 30 with alopecia areata. Some clones in this sample may be carry-over from other donors' samples. This specimen consisted of whole blood, obtained in connection with sensitization to the hapten diphenylcyclopropenone (DPC). This chain uses TRBV5-1 with TRBJ2-5; no firm D call. CDR3 nucleotides: TGCGCCAGCAGCTCCCATAGGTGGGATGTGCAGGAGACCCAGTACTTC. Protein: CASSSHRWDVQETQYF.